This T cell receptor beta chain appears in the sequencing data of a study of blood T cell repertoires in COVID-19. For the study at large: There were acute and convalescent COVID-19 samples, and they came from the United States, Italy and Spain. PBMCs, B-cell-depleted T cells, or T cells were the source of the cDNA or gDNA that made up the material.

Germline loops: CDR1 PRHDT, CDR2 FYEKMQ (reference sequence). The CDR3 is made up of 16 amino acids. V was pared by 1 base and J by 4 bases, with 11 bases between. As originally analysed: Reference gene primer amplification yielded estimated nucleated cell counts. Sequenced by immunoSEQ multiplex PCR; TCRdb stores in-frame clones only, minus some. V and J calls and clone size follow that table, whereas D and trimming were derived from the DNA. This table has over 200,000 clones, about nine tenths appearing once. The V and J genes are TRBV13 and TRBJ2-6; TRBD1 might be the D (7 bases). Sequencing input: peripheral blood. The receptor comes from a man aged 35 to 55 who had recovered from COVID-19. CDR3 DNA sequence: TGTGCCAGCAGCTTAGAGGGGGCGGGAGGGGCCAACGTCCTGACTTTC. Protein product: CASSLEGAGGANVLTF.